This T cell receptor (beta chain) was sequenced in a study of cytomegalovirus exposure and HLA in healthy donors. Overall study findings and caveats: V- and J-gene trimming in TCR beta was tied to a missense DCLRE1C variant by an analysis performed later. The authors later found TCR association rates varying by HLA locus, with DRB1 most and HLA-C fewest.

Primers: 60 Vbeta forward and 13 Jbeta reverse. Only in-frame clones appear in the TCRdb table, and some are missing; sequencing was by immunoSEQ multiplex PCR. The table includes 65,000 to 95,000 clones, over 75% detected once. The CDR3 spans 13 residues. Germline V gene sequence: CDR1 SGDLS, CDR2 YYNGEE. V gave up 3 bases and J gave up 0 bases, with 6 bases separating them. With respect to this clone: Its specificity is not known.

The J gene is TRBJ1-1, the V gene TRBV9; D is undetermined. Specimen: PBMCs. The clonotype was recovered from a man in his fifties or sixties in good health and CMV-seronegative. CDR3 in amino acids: CASSATVNTEAFF. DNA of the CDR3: TGTGCCAGCAGCGCAACGGTGAACACTGAAGCTTTCTTT.